This T cell receptor beta chain was retrieved from a study of Graves' ophthalmopathy and Graves' hyperthyroidism. Study results and caveats: The model flagged ophthalmopathy progression at 65% to 71% sensitivity and roughly 72% specificity. The majority of expanded thyroid clonotypes above 0.001 frequency also occurred in blood.

As concerns this clonotype: Its specificity is not known.

The CDR3 covers 14 residues. CDR1 and CDR2 from the germline V gene are MNHNY and SVGAGI (reference sequence). The V end was cut by 5 bases, the J end by 9 bases, with 14 bases between. Amplified TCR beta CDR3 regions were obtained using RNA transcripts as template. Second-round multiplex PCR came after a first-round RT-PCR that employed HTBI primers. From the multiplex PCR reads, TCRdb called clonotypes with MiXCR, one entry per CDR3 protein. The sample holds more than 1,000,000 distinct CDR3 sequences, about 38% seen once. The sequenced material came from peripheral blood or thyroid tissue (not recorded which). The receptor's source is an adult man with Graves' hyperthyroidism. This chain connects TRBV6-6 to TRBJ1-6; the D is unclear. The DNA of the CDR3 is TGTGCCAGCAGTGAAATCGACCGGGGTTCACCCCTCCACTTT. This sequence encodes CASSEIDRGSPLHF.